The source of this T cell receptor (beta chain) is a study of cytomegalovirus exposure and HLA in healthy donors. The CDR3 is 12 residues long. Trimming took 4 bases from V and 2 from J, leaving 5 bases between them. Germline CDR1 SGHVS, CDR2 FQNEAQ. This PCR relied on a set of 60 Vbeta primers and 13 Jbeta primers. The repertoire was sequenced with immunoSEQ multiplex PCR; TCRdb's copy has only in-frame clones and lacks some. The profile covers 120,000 to 150,000 clones, with around 59% appearing a single time and roughly 1.8% taken by the ten largest. V usage is TRBV7-8 and J usage is TRBJ2-5, with D unclear. The receptor's source is a male donor in good health and CMV-seronegative. The sequencing input was PBMCs. CDR3 region: CASSSTQETQYF. CDR3 sequence (DNA): TGTGCCAGCAGCTCGACTCAAGAGACCCAGTACTTC.